One and the same sample provided the 28 T cell receptor beta chains below, sequenced in a study of shared clonotypes between healthy human individuals. Assay: immunoSEQ multiplex PCR; the TCRdb copy retains only in-frame clones and omits some. The sample includes about 2.3 million clones, just over 90% of them seen just once. The sequencing sample was made of naive CD4+ T cells from PBMCs. Subset in this sample: CD45RA+ positively selected. The origin of the receptors is a man younger than 30 in good health. Some clones in this sample may be carry-over from other donors' samples.

V and J are TRBV5-1 and TRBJ1-4; TRBD1 matches at 7 bases. V shed 3 bases, J shed 7 bases, and the junction held 9 bases outside the gene matches. CDR1 is SGHRS and CDR2 is YFSETQ in the germline V gene. The CDR3 loop spans 15 amino acids. The CDR3 nucleotides are TGCGCCAGCAGCTCGGAGACAGGGCTTGGTGAAAAACTGTTTTTT. Its protein product is CASSSETGLGEKLFF.

The V and J genes are TRBV19 and TRBJ2-7, with D perhaps given as TRBD1 or TRBD2 (5 bases each). This CDR3 comprises 14 residues. Germline V lookup: CDR1 LNHDA, CDR2 SQIVND (reference sequence). Trimming shortened V by 4 bases and J by 3 bases, and 13 bases separated the two germline ends. The CDR3 bases are TGTGCCAGTAGTACCGGGACGGGCTTCTACGAGCAGTACTTC. Its protein is CASSTGTGFYEQYF.

The chain links TRBV5-1 to TRBJ2-5; 10 bases match TRBD2. Germline CDR1 and CDR2: SGHRS and YFSETQ. V gave up 3 bases and J gave up 4 bases; unmatched junction bases: 30. The CDR3 has 23 residues. For the CDR3, the DNA is TGCGCCAGCAGCTACATACTATCTAGTGGTTCGCTAGCGGGAGTCGTTAGGGGAGAGACCCAGTACTTC. It is translated as CASSYILSSGSLAGVVRGETQYF.

The rearrangement links TRBV28 to TRBJ2-3; TRBD1 matches at 9 bases. The germline V gene has CDR1 MDHEN and CDR2 SYDVKM. The ends lost 6 bases at V and 7 bases at J; junction bases unmatched: 11. This CDR3 has 15 residues. DNA for the CDR3: TGTGCCAGCAGCCCGCCGGGACAGGGACTACATACGCAGTATTTT. Amino acids: CASSPPGQGLHTQYF.

This clone has more than one count but fewer than ten. Other DNA sequences in this specimen translate into the identical CDR3. The CDR3 sequence is CASSSSGYEQYF. Here the CDR3 DNA reads TGTGCCAGCAGTTCTTCCGGGTACGAGCAGTACTTC. The J gene is TRBJ2-7, the V gene TRBV2; no reliable D call. The ends were cut back, 5 bases at V and 4 bases at J, with 9 bases in the middle. This CDR3 is built from 12 residues. The germline V gene has CDR1 SNHLY and CDR2 FYNNEI.

This clone was recorded once. This chain uses TRBV7-2 with TRBJ1-5; D ambiguous. The CDR3 totals 13 residues. Per the germline V gene, CDR1 is SGHTA and CDR2 is FQGNSA. Trimming removed 2 bases from V and 5 bases from J, with 7 bases in between. The CDR3: CASSLNKDQPQHF. For the CDR3, the DNA is TGTGCCAGCAGCTTAAATAAGGATCAGCCCCAGCATTTT.

The chain is built from TRBV28 and TRBJ1-3; D not resolved. V lost 8 bases, J lost 1 base, and 6 bases lay in between. This CDR3 comprises 12 residues. Germline V CDR1 and CDR2: MDHEN, SYDVKM. The CDR3 sequence is CASFTSGNTIYF. CDR3 DNA: TGTGCCAGCTTCACGTCTGGAAACACCATATATTTT.

In this sample, this clone turned up once. The chain is built from TRBV7-2 and TRBJ1-3, with a possible D match to TRBD1 (6 bases). The ends were cut back, 1 base at V and 0 bases at J, with 13 bases in the middle. The germline gives CDR1 SGHTA, CDR2 FQGNSA. This CDR3 has 17 residues. The CDR3 DNA is TGTGCCAGCAGCTTAGTTTCAGGGGTCAGCTCTGGAAACACCATATATTTT. This gives the protein CASSLVSGVSSGNTIYF.

The chain uses TRBV6-1 and TRBJ1-5; D gene unclear. CDR3 size: 15 residues. The V and J ends lost 3 bases and 0 bases respectively, with 9 bases between them. CDR1 is MNHNS, CDR2 SASEGT, per germline. The DNA of the CDR3 is TGTGCCAGCAGTGATCGATTCGATAGCAATCAGCCCCAGCATTTT. Translation: CASSDRFDSNQPQHF.

This chain links TRBV18 with TRBJ2-5; D not resolved. CDR3 length equals 14 residues. Germline V gene lookup returns CDR1 KGHSH and CDR2 LQKENI. The V end was cut by 3 bases, the J end by 3 bases, with 11 bases between. The CDR3 loop reads CASSPVRTKETQYF. CDR3 nucleotides: TGTGCCAGCTCACCCGTCAGAACCAAAGAGACCCAGTACTTC. The full variable domain, its missing parts supplied by reference TRBV18 and TRBJ2-5, is NAGVMQNPRHLVRRRGQEARLRCSPMKGHSHVYWYRQLPEEGLKFMVYLQKENIIDESGMPKERFSAEFPKEGPSILRIQQVVRGDSAAYFCASSPVRTKETQYFGPGTRLLVL.

This clone has only a few counts. The same CDR3 can be traced to other DNA sequences in this sample. The CDR3 region is CASRLNTEAFF. The DNA of the CDR3 is TGTGCCAGCAGGTTGAACACTGAAGCTTTCTTT. The rearrangement links TRBV2 to TRBJ1-1; D not resolved. Per the germline V gene, CDR1 is SNHLY and CDR2 is FYNNEI. The CDR3 is made up of 11 amino acids. The V end was cut by 6 bases, the J end by 0 bases, with 2 bases between.

This chain links TRBV5-4 with TRBJ2-5, with TRBD2 identical over 7 bases. The CDR3 covers 15 residues. Germline CDR1 SGHNT, CDR2 YYREEE (reference sequence). Losses at the gene ends were 6 bases for V and 4 bases for J; bases not matched to a gene: 12. The DNA for the CDR3 is TGTGCCAGCACCCCCGGAAGCGGGAATCGAGAGACCCAGTACTTC. Amino acid sequence: CASTPGSGNRETQYF.

The chain combines TRBV28 with TRBJ2-5, with TRBD1 identical over 11 bases. This CDR3 is built from 17 residues. The germline CDR1 and CDR2 sequences are MDHEN and SYDVKM. The junction had 11 bases not matched to a gene; V was cut back by 5 bases and J by 3 bases. For the CDR3, the DNA is TGTGCCAGCAGTCCCCTCCGGACAGGGGGCGACGAAGAGACCCAGTACTTC. This translates into CASSPLRTGGDEETQYF.

The chain employs TRBV28 and TRBJ2-7, with 8 bases identical to TRBD1. Germline V gene data show CDR1 as MDHEN and CDR2 as SYDVKM. V gave up 4 bases and J gave up 5 bases; unmatched junction bases: 16. This CDR3 contains 17 residues. The CDR3 region is CASSSPGAGGGVHEQYF. The CDR3 region has the DNA TGTGCCAGCAGTTCCCCAGGGGCAGGGGGCGGGGTCCACGAGCAGTACTTC.

This chain uses TRBV10-3 with TRBJ2-3, with 9 bases matching TRBD1. Germline V gene sequence: CDR1 ENHRY, CDR2 SYGVKD. This CDR3 has 13 amino acids. The trim removed 10 bases at V and 3 bases at J, leaving 5 bases unmatched. CDR3 in DNA: TGTGCCACCCTCGGGACAGGGACAGATACGCAGTATTTT. As protein: CATLGTGTDTQYF.

This sequence joins TRBV10-2 and TRBJ1-1; D possibly corresponds to TRBD1 (5 bases). Trimming removed 2 bases at V and 5 bases at J, with 15 bases between. CDR3 length equals 15 residues. The V gene's germline CDR1 is WSHSY and CDR2 SAAADI. CDR3 amino acids: CASSEPFLGGTEAFF. CDR3 DNA sequence: TGCGCCAGCAGTGAGCCCTTTCTCGGGGGGACTGAAGCTTTCTTT.

V usage is TRBV6-1 and J usage is TRBJ1-4, with 9 bases that match TRBD1. Trimming removed 0 bases from V and 7 bases from J; junction bases left unmatched: 6. The CDR3 contains 16 residues. CDR1 and CDR2 from the germline V gene are MNHNS and SASEGT. The CDR3 protein is CASSEAPTGGFEKLFF. CDR3 DNA sequence: TGTGCCAGCAGTGAAGCTCCCACAGGGGGCTTTGAAAAACTGTTTTTT.

Comment on this clone: This same CDR3 is encoded by further DNA sequences in the sample. The CDR3 sequence: CASSLGLAGGETQYF. The CDR3 coding sequence is TGTGCCAGCAGCTTGGGACTAGCGGGAGGAGAGACCCAGTACTTC. V and J are TRBV5-4 and TRBJ2-5; 13 bases map to TRBD2. V was pared by 0 bases and J by 4 bases, with 0 bases of the junction left unmatched. Looked up from germline, CDR1 is SGHNT and CDR2 is YYREEE (reference sequence). The CDR3 sequence is 15 residues long.

Here the CDR3 DNA reads TGTGCCAGCAGCTTTCAAGGACAAGACCACGAGCAGTACTTC. Its translation is CASSFQGQDHEQYF. The chain recombines TRBV7-2 with TRBJ2-7, with D tentatively TRBD1 (5 bases). The CDR3 extends over 14 amino acids. V shed 3 bases and J shed 5 bases, with 14 bases lying between them. The germline gives CDR1 SGHTA, CDR2 FQGNSA.

On this clone itself: At the DNA level, this CDR3 is encoded by other sequences in the same sample as well. This chain connects TRBV6-5 to TRBJ2-7; D remains unclear. Trimming took off 0 bases at V and 0 bases at J, with 9 bases between the two ends. CDR1 and CDR2 (germline): MNHEY, SVGAGI. This CDR3 spans 15 amino acids. The CDR3 loop reads CASSYSSGSSYEQYF. CDR3 bases: TGTGCCAGCAGTTACTCTTCGGGCAGCTCCTACGAGCAGTACTTC.

J is TRBJ1-4 and V is TRBV6-6; 9 bases are a match to TRBD1. The V gene's germline CDR1 is MNHNY and CDR2 SVGAGI (reference sequence). The CDR3 contains 16 residues. Losses at the gene ends were 2 bases for V and 8 bases for J; bases not matched to a gene: 9. The CDR3, as DNA: TGTGCCAGCAGTTACGGCACCGGGACAGGGAGCGAAAAACTGTTTTTT. This encodes CASSYGTGTGSEKLFF.

V usage is TRBV2 and J usage is TRBJ1-5, with no clear D. CDR3 length: 14 residues. V was clipped by 0 bases and J by 4 bases, with 7 bases between them. Germline CDR1 SNHLY, CDR2 FYNNEI. CDR3 residues: CASSEAPGNQPQHF. CDR3 sequence (DNA): TGTGCCAGCAGTGAAGCCCCTGGGAATCAGCCCCAGCATTTT.

V usage is TRBV4-1 and J usage is TRBJ1-1, with no clear D. Trimming shortened V by 1 base and J by 0 bases, and 6 bases separated the two germline ends. The CDR3 consists of 14 residues. Per germline, CDR1 MGHRA and CDR2 YSYEKL. Here the CDR3 reads CASSQGALNTEAFF. CDR3 bases: TGCGCCAGCAGCCAAGGGGCCCTGAACACTGAAGCTTTCTTT.

This rearrangement joins TRBV29-1 to TRBJ1-4; 10 bases align to TRBD1. CDR3 length: 13 amino acids. Trimming removed 7 bases from V and 8 bases from J; junction bases left unmatched: 7. CDR1 and CDR2 (germline): SQVTM, ANQGSEA. CDR3 in DNA: TGCAGCGCCTTGGACAGGGGGGAGGAAAAACTGTTTTTT. It translates to CSALDRGEEKLFF.

The J gene is TRBJ1-3, the V gene TRBV30; D might be TRBD1 (5 bases). The CDR3 loop spans 16 amino acids. The ends were cut back, 6 bases at V and 3 bases at J, with 21 bases in the middle. CDR1 and CDR2 from the germline V gene are GTSNPN and SVGIG (reference sequence). In DNA, the CDR3 is TGTGCCTGCCATCCCCAGGGCAGGGAAAGTGGAAACACCATATATTTT. It specifies CACHPQGRESGNTIYF.

As for this clone: Different DNA sequences within this sample yield the same CDR3. The V and J genes are TRBV6-1 and TRBJ1-2; weak D call: TRBD1 (6 bases). This CDR3 has 13 residues. The V and J ends lost 4 bases and 4 bases respectively, with 10 bases between them. Germline V gene sequence: CDR1 MNHNS, CDR2 SASEGT. The CDR3 DNA sequence: TGTGCCAGCAGTGGTGGGGGCGGCTATGGCTACACCTTC. Amino acids: CASSGGGGYGYTF.

This sequence joins TRBV30 and TRBJ1-2, with D perhaps matching TRBD1 (5 bases). V dropped 2 bases and J dropped 8 bases, with 15 bases sitting between them. The CDR3 extends over 13 amino acids. Germline V lookup: CDR1 GTSNPN, CDR2 SVGIG (reference sequence). The CDR3 DNA is TGTGCCTGGAGTTCGGGGCCAGCTCGGGGCTACACCTTC. This sequence encodes CAWSSGPARGYTF.

The V and J genes are TRBV27 and TRBJ2-7, with TRBD1 matching 8 bases. Trimming cost V 5 bases and J 2 bases; bases outside gene matches: 11. Germline V CDR1 and CDR2: MNHEY, SMNVEV (reference sequence). CDR3 length equals 16 residues. The CDR3 nucleotides are TGTGCCAGCAGTCCCGCCTTGAGACAGGGGACCTACGAGCAGTACTTC. Translating gives CASSPALRQGTYEQYF.